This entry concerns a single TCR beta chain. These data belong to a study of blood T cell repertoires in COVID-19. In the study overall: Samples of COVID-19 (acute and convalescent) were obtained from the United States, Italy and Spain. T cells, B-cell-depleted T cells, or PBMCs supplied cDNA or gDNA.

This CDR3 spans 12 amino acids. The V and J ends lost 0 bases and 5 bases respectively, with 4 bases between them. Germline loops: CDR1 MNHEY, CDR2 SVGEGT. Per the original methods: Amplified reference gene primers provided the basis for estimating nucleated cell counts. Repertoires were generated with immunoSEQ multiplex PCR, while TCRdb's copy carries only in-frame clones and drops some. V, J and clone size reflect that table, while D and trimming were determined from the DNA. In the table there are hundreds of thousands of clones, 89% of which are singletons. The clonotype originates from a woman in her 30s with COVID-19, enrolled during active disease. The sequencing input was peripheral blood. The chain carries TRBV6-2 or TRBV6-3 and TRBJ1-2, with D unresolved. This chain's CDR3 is CASSYSRYGYTF. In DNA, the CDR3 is TGTGCCAGCAGTTACTCCCGTTATGGCTACACCTTC.